This T cell receptor (beta chain) was documented in a study of blood T cell repertoires in COVID-19. Study background: COVID-19 samples, acute and convalescent, were from the United States, Italy and Spain. In each case, the material was cDNA or gDNA derived from T cells, B-cell-depleted T cells, or PBMCs.

Source study methods: Amplification from reference gene primers served as the basis for estimated nucleated cell counts. TCRdb's copy holds only in-frame clones and misses some; the assay was immunoSEQ multiplex PCR. V and J calls and clone size follow that table, whereas D and trimming were derived from the DNA. The sample has about 230,000 clones; around 89% are singletons. Worth noting for this clone: The same CDR3 can be traced to other DNA sequences in this sample.

Patients of the Seattle cohort, enrolled during active infection, were followed longitudinally. Sequencing was carried out using peripheral blood. This receptor was identified in a man aged 25-45 years with COVID-19, enrolled during active disease.

The CDR3 sequence is CASSIAGSNQPQHF. The CDR3, as DNA: TGTGCCAGTAGTATAGCGGGGAGTAATCAGCCCCAGCATTTT. The genes are TRBV19 and TRBJ1-5; the D is unclear. Trimming left V 1 base short and J 4 bases short, with 8 bases between. CDR1 is LNHDA, CDR2 SQIVND, per germline (reference sequence). This CDR3 is 14 amino acids long.